This T cell receptor (beta chain) originates from a study of Ad26.COV2.S vaccination and SARS-CoV-2 variants. Study overall: Ad26.COV2.S shots went into the muscle once or twice, 56 days apart. Study-level points and caveats: The authors reported substantial breadth in spike-specific CD8+ and CD4+ T cell responses after vaccination. Similar non-spike TCR breadth was seen in vaccine and placebo recipients.

Treatment indicated: around 19 received Ad26.COV2.S at low or high dose, single or two shots; about 5 received placebo; per-sample allocation not given. Each sample was drawn 63 days after the first injection (of vaccine or placebo). An 18-55-year-old adult in Boston served as donor. Details on this clone: Its cognate antigen is unknown.

Libraries were prepared by immunoSEQ multiplex PCR; TCRdb keeps only in-frame clonotypes and omits some of them. The data show 410,000 or so clones, 92% seen once. Sequenced material: peripheral blood, taken in a trial of Ad26.COV2.S vaccine versus placebo. The sequence came from a person between 18 and 65 years old who received the Ad26.COV2.S COVID-19 vaccine or a placebo.

CDR3 nucleotides: TGCGCCAGCGCTGAGTGGTTAGAGAACACTGAAGCTTTCTTT. Protein sequence: CASAEWLENTEAFF. The chain recombines TRBV10-2 with TRBJ1-1, with unresolved D. Germline V gives CDR1 WSHSY, CDR2 SAAADI. There are 14 residues in the CDR3. V was clipped by 8 bases and J by 1 base, with 14 bases between them.